This TCR beta chain was identified in a study of breast tumors, draining lymph nodes, adjacent tissues. Study-wide findings and caveats: That most tumor T cells come from lymph nodes remained unproven. The data were judged consistent with most tumor T cells coming from lymph node and expanding in tumor. Tumor and nontumor repertoires were significantly more similar in luminal-like than in basal-like breast cancer. Tumor TCR diversity was below lymph nodes but above nontumor tissue.

This clonotype was seen many times. The antigen remains undetermined. Using its own MiXCR run on the multiplex PCR reads, TCRdb lists one record per CDR3 protein. The sample has around 130,000 distinct CDR3 sequences; 21% are singletons. The lymph nodes were axillary draining lymph nodes from breast cancer patients. The receptor was derived from a female donor with breast cancer. Some clones in this sample may be carry-over from other donors' samples. The sequenced sample was axillary lymph node tissue.

The CDR3 region is CASSYSKSNWGQYF. CDR3 coding DNA: TGTGCCAGCAGTTACTCGAAATCGAACTGGGGGCAGTACTTC. The chain has TRBV6-6 and TRBJ2-7; D unresolved. This CDR3 is 14 amino acids long. Trimming pared 0 bases from V and 9 bases from J, leaving 15 bases between. From germline, CDR1 is MNHNY and CDR2 SVGAGI (reference sequence).